The source of this TCR delta chain is a study of human gamma delta and Vdelta1 T cells. The CDR3 is 23 amino acids. CDR1 and CDR2 (germline): TSWWSYY, QGS. V dropped 0 bases and J dropped 2 bases, with 34 bases sitting between them. TCRdb reanalyzed the PCR reads using CATT. The data show approximately 1,400 delta-chain clones, under 50% seen once. As concerns this clone: This likely came from a read error, as a far larger clone is one base away. Other DNA sequences from this sample encode an identical CDR3 as well.

The source of this sequence is a human donor in good health. Specimen: Vdelta1 gamma-delta T cells from blood. The chain joins TRDV1 to TRDJ1; D might be TRDD2 or TRDD3, each matching 8 bases. CDR3 region: CALGELISKLPTTGGLVTDKLIF. The CDR3 region has the DNA TGTGCTCTTGGGGAACTAATCTCTAAGCTTCCTACGACTGGGGGCCTCGTGACCGATAAACTCATCTTT.